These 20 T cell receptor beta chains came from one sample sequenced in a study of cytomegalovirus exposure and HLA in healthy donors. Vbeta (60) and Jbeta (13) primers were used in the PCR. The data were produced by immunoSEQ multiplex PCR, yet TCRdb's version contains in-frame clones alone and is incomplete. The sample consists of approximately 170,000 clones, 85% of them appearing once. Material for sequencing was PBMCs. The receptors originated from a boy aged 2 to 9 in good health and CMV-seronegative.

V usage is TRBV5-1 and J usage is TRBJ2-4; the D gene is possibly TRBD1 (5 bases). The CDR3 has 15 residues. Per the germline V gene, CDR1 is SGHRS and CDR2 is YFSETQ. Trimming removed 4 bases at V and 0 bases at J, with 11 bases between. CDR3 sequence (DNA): TGCGCCAGCAGCCCGACAGACACAGCCAAAAACATTCAGTACTTC. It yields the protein CASSPTDTAKNIQYF.

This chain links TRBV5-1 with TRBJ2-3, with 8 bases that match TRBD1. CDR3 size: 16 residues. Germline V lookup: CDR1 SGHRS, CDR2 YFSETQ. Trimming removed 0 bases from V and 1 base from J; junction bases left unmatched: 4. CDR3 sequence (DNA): TGCGCCAGCAGCTTGGGCGGACAGGGAGGCACAGATACGCAGTATTTT. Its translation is CASSLGGQGGTDTQYF.

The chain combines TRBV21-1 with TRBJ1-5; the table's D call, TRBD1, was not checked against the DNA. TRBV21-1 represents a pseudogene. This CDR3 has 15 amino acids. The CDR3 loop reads CASSSRTGGDQPQHF. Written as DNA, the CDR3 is TGTGCCAGCAGCTCGCGGACAGGGGGCGATCAGCCCCAGCATTTT.

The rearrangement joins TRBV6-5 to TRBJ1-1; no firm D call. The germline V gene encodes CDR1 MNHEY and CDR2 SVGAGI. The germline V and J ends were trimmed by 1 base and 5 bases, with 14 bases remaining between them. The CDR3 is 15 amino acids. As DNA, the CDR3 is TGTGCCAGCAGTTACTATGCCCCCTCGGGGACTGAAGCTTTCTTT. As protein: CASSYYAPSGTEAFF.

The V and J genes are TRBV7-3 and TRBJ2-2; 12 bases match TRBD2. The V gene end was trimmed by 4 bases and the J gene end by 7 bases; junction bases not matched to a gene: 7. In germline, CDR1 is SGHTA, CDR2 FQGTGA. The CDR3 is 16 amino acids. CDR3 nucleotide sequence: TGTGCCAGCAGCTCGCTAGCGGGAGGGCCGGTCGGGGAGCTGTTTTTT. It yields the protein CASSSLAGGPVGELFF.

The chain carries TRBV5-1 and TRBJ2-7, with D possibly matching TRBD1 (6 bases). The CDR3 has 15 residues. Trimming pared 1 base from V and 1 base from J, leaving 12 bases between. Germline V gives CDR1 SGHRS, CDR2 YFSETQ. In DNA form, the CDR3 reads TGCGCCAGCAGCTTGTGGTGGGGGCCTTCCTACGAGCAGTACTTC. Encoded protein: CASSLWWGPSYEQYF.

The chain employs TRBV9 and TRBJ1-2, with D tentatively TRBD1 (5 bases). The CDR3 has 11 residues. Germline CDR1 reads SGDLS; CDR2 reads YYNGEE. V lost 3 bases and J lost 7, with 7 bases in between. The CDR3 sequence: CASSAGFGYTF. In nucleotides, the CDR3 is TGTGCCAGCAGCGCAGGGTTTGGCTACACCTTC.

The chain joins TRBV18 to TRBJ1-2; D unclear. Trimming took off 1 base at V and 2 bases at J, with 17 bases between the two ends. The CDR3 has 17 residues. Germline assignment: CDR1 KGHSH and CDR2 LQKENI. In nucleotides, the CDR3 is TGTGCCAGCTCACCACTTCAGGTGCTGGGAGTGAACTATGGCTACACCTTC. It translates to CASSPLQVLGVNYGYTF.

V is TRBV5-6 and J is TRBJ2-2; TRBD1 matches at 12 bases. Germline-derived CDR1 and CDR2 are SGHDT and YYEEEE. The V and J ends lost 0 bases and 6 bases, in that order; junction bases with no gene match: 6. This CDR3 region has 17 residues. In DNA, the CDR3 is TGTGCCAGCAGCTTGGTGGGACAGGGGGCGGCGGCCGGGGAGCTGTTTTTT. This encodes CASSLVGQGAAAGELFF.

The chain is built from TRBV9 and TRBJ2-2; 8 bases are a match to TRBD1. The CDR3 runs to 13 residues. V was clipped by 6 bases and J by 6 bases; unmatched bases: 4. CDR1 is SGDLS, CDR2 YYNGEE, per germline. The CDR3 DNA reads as TGTGCCAGCACCCAGGGGGCGGCCGGGGAGCTGTTTTTT. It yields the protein CASTQGAAGELFF.

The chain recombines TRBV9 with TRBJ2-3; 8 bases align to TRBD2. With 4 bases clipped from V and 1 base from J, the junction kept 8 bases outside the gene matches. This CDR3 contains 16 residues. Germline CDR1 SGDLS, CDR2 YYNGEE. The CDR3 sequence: CASSPKAGARTDTQYF. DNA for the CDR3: TGTGCCAGCAGCCCGAAAGCGGGGGCCCGCACAGATACGCAGTATTTT. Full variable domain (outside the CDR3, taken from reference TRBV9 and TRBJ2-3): DSGVTQTPKHLITATGQRVTLRCSPRSGDLSVYWYQQSLDQGLQFLIQYYNGEERAKGNILERFSAQQFPDLHSELNLSSLELGDSALYFCASSPKAGARTDTQYFGPGTRLTVL.

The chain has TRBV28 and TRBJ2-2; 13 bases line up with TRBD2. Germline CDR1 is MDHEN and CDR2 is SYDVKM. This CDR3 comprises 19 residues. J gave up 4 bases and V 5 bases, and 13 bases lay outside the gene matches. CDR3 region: CASSGTWTSGSGGTGELFF. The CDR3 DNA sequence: TGTGCCAGCAGTGGGACCTGGACTAGCGGGAGCGGGGGCACCGGGGAGCTGTTTTTT.

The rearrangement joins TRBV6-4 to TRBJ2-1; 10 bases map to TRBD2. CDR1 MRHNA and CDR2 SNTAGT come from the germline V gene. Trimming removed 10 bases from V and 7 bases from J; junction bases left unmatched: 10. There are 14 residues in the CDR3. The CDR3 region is CATREREGGNEQFF. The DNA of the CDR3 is TGTGCCACCAGAGAGCGGGAGGGGGGGAATGAGCAGTTCTTC.

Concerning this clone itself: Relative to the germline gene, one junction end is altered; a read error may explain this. This chain's CDR3 is CASSLPPGPVYDYTF. CDR3 nucleotide sequence: TGTGCCAGCAGCCTCCCTCCAGGTCCAGTCTATGACTACACCTTC. The chain uses TRBV11-2 and TRBJ1-2; D gene ambiguous. The CDR3 runs 15 residues. In germline, CDR1 is SGHAT, CDR2 FQNNGV.

The DNA of the CDR3 is TGTGCCAGCAGCGTAGAAAGTAGAGGAGAGCAGTACTTC. It yields the protein CASSVESRGEQYF. The V gene is TRBV9, the J gene TRBJ2-7, with D unresolved. V was clipped by 0 bases and J by 7 bases, with 11 bases between them. The CDR3 is made up of 13 amino acids. CDR1 SGDLS and CDR2 YYNGEE come from the germline V gene.

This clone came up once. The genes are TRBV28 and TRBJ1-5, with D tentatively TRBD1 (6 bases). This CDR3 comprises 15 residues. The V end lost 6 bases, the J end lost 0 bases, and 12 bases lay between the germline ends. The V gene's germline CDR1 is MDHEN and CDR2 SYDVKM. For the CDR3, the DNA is TGTGCCAGCAGACTCCCGACAGGTAGCAATCAGCCCCAGCATTTT. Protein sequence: CASRLPTGSNQPQHF.

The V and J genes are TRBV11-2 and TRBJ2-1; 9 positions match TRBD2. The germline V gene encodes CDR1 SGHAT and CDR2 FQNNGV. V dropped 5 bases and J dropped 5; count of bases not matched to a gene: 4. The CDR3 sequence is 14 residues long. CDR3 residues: CASSPGTSHNEQFF. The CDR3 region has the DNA TGTGCCAGCAGCCCGGGGACTAGCCACAATGAGCAGTTCTTC.

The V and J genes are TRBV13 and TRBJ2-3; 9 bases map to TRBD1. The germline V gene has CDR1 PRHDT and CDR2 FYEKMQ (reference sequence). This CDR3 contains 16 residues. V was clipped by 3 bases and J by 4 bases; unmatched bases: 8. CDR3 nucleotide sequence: TGTGCCAGCAGCTTCGGACAGGGGAAAGAATCAGATACGCAGTATTTT. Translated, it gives CASSFGQGKESDTQYF.

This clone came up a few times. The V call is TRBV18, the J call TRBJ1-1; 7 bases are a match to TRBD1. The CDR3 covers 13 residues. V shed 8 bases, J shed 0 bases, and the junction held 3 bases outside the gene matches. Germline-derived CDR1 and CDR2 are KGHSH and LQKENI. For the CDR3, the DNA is TGTGCCAGCCTCCAGGGGGTGAACACTGAAGCTTTCTTT. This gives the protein CASLQGVNTEAFF. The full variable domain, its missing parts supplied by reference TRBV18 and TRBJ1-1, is NAGVMQNPRHLVRRRGQEARLRCSPMKGHSHVYWYRQLPEEGLKFMVYLQKENIIDESGMPKERFSAEFPKEGPSILRIQQVVRGDSAAYFCASLQGVNTEAFFGQGTRLTVV.

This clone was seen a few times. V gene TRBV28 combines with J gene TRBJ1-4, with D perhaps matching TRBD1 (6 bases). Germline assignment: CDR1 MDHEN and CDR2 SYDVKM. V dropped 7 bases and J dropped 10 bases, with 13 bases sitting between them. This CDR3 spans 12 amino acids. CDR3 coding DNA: TGTGCCAGCACAGGGGTTTATCGAAAACTGTTTTTT. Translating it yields CASTGVYRKLFF.